Listed here are 21 T cell receptor beta chains from one sample, sequenced in a study of T cell repertoires in ileal Crohn's disease. Clones were read by immunoSEQ multiplex PCR, and TCRdb kept only the in-frame ones, dropping some. This sample has nearly 7,500 clones, with around 74% found just once. The time point denotes: neoterminal ileum biopsy at postoperative endoscopy, about 6 months after surgery. Sequencing input: ileal tissue. Receptor source: an adult with Crohn's disease.

In its sample, this clone is large. V usage is TRBV20-1 and J usage is TRBJ1-1; D call uncertain. V lost 5 bases to trimming and J lost 2 bases, with 6 bases between them. Germline V gene data show CDR1 as DFQATT and CDR2 as SNEGSKA (reference sequence). The CDR3 loop spans 11 amino acids. The CDR3 sequence is CSAFKNTEAFF. The CDR3 DNA follows: TGCAGTGCTTTTAAAAACACTGAAGCTTTCTTT.

J is TRBJ2-4 and V is TRBV7-6, with 12 bases lining up with TRBD1. Trimming removed 5 bases from V and 6 bases from J; junction bases left unmatched: 5. The CDR3 extends over 15 amino acids. Per germline, CDR1 SGHVS and CDR2 FNYEAQ. This CDR3 is CASSPGTGGANIQYF. The CDR3 DNA is TGTGCCAGCAGCCCAGGGACAGGGGGCGCAAACATTCAGTACTTC.

On this clone itself: At one end, the junction sequence differs from germline, possibly due to a read error. V usage is TRBV7-7 and J usage is TRBJ1-2; D is ambiguous. CDR3 length: 15 residues. The germline V gene has CDR1 SSHAT and CDR2 FNYEAQ (reference sequence). Written as DNA, the CDR3 is TGTGCTAGCACCGCTTTTGGGCGCACGACCTATGGCTACACCTTC. Its translation is CASTAFGRTTYGYTF. The entire variable domain, with the rest obtained from reference TRBV7-7 and TRBJ1-2, is as follows: GAGVSQSPRYKVTKRGQDVTLRCDPISSHATLYWYQQALGQGPEFLTYFNYEAQPDKSGLPSDRFSAERPEGSISTLTIQRTEQRDSAMYRCASTAFGRTTYGYTFGSGTRLTVV.

The V gene is TRBV7-8, the J gene TRBJ2-5, with 9 bases fitting TRBD2. This CDR3 has 16 amino acids. Germline loops: CDR1 SGHVS, CDR2 FQNEAQ. V lost 8 bases, J lost 5 bases, and 15 bases stayed unmatched. CDR3 protein: CASARRQRGEGETQYF. In DNA, the CDR3 is TGTGCCAGCGCCCGGAGACAGCGGGGGGAGGGGGAGACCCAGTACTTC.

The rearrangement links TRBV5-4 to TRBJ2-5; weak D call: TRBD1 (6 bases). This CDR3 region has 15 residues. In germline, CDR1 is SGHNT, CDR2 YYREEE (reference sequence). Trimming stripped 3 bases from V and 1 base from J, with 13 bases between. The CDR3 coding sequence is TGTGCCAGCAGCTACGCACAGGGTCCCCAAGAGACCCAGTACTTC. Its translation: CASSYAQGPQETQYF.

V usage is TRBV11-3 and J usage is TRBJ2-7, with D possibly being TRBD2 (5 bases). V was cut by 0 bases and J by 6 bases, with 15 bases left in between. This CDR3 region has 15 residues. Per the germline V gene, CDR1 is SGHNT and CDR2 is YENEEA. The CDR3 coding sequence is TGTGCCAGCAGCTTAGATCTCTTGACTAATAGCGAGCAGTACTTC. It encodes CASSLDLLTNSEQYF.

The chain has TRBV27 and TRBJ1-5; 8 nucleotides align to TRBD1. This CDR3 comprises 14 residues. Germline V gene data show CDR1 as MNHEY and CDR2 as SMNVEV (reference sequence). V shed 6 bases, J shed 5 bases, and the junction held 6 bases outside the gene matches. For the CDR3, the DNA is TGTGCCAGCAGCTTACAGGGGGGTCATCAGCCCCAGCATTTT. This sequence encodes CASSLQGGHQPQHF.

In this sample, this clone turned up a few times. This chain uses TRBV2 with TRBJ2-3, with TRBD2 as a possible D gene (5 bases). V lost 6 bases to trimming and J lost 5 bases, with 15 bases between them. Germline CDR1 and CDR2: SNHLY and FYNNEI. CDR3 length: 14 residues. The CDR3 protein is CASSLTYEGDTQYF. The CDR3 DNA reads TGTGCCAGCAGCCTGACATATGAGGGAGATACGCAGTATTTT.

J is TRBJ1-2 and V is TRBV6-1; D perhaps matches TRBD1 (5 bases). The germline V gene has CDR1 MNHNS and CDR2 SASEGT. Trimming took 10 bases from V and 4 from J, leaving 10 bases between them. The length of the CDR3 is 11 residues. Written as DNA, the CDR3 is TGTGCCACCGACAGTACCTATGGCTACACCTTC. Encoded protein: CATDSTYGYTF.

This chain uses TRBV7-8 with TRBJ1-5, with 7 bases fitting TRBD1. V lost 1 base and J lost 7; bases outside the gene matches: 4. This CDR3 has 14 amino acids. Per germline, CDR1 SGHVS and CDR2 FQNEAQ. For the CDR3, the DNA is TGTGCCAGCAGCTTAGAGGGACAGCGACAGCCCCAGCATTTT. Translated: CASSLEGQRQPQHF.

The chain uses TRBV23-1 and TRBJ1-2; D gene uncertain. TRBV23-1 is placed among ORFs of uncertain function. V was trimmed by 4 bases and J by 4 bases, leaving 10 bases between them. The CDR3 consists of 13 residues. The DNA of the CDR3 is TGCGCCAGCAGTCCGAGGGCTGGCTATGGCTACACCTTC. This codes for CASSPRAGYGYTF.

This clone was seen more than once but under ten times. The J gene is TRBJ2-5, the V gene TRBV19; the match to TRBD1 covers 9 bases. Germline V gene data show CDR1 as LNHDA and CDR2 as SQIVND (reference sequence). This CDR3 has 17 residues. Trimming at V came to 1 base and at J to 8 bases, leaving 14 bases not matched to a gene. DNA of the CDR3: TGTGCCAGTAGTATAGGGCGGACCGGGACAGGGCCCTTAACCCAGTACTTC. Translated: CASSIGRTGTGPLTQYF. Combining the CDR3 with reference TRBV19 and TRBJ2-5 gives the whole variable domain DGGITQSPKYLFRKEGQNVTLSCEQNLNHDAMYWYRQDPGQGLRLIYYSQIVNDFQKGDIAEGYSVSREKKESFPLTVTSAQKNPTAFYLCASSIGRTGTGPLTQYFGPGTRLLVL.

This clone has only one observation. The chain combines TRBV27 with TRBJ2-2; 13 nucleotides align to TRBD2. V lost 5 bases and J lost 6; bases outside the gene matches: 6. This CDR3 spans 16 amino acids. Germline values: CDR1 MNHEY, CDR2 SMNVEV (reference sequence). CDR3 sequence: CASSTSGGAGAGELFF. Written as DNA, the CDR3 is TGTGCCAGCAGTACTAGCGGGGGGGCTGGGGCCGGGGAGCTGTTTTTT.

A few counts support this clone. This chain joins TRBV27 and TRBJ1-6; weak D call: TRBD1 (5 bases). The V gene's germline CDR1 is MNHEY and CDR2 SMNVEV (reference sequence). The CDR3 is 14 residues long. Trimming pared 8 bases from V and 6 bases from J, leaving 14 bases between. Written as DNA, the CDR3 is TGTGCCAGCGGACCAGGGTTTCTTAATTCACCCCTCCACTTT. This translates into CASGPGFLNSPLHF.

This chain links TRBV10-1 with TRBJ1-1; 8 bases agree with TRBD1. V shed 3 bases and J 7 bases; nucleotides not matched to a gene: 13. This CDR3 comprises 16 residues. Germline CDR1 and CDR2: WNHNN and SYGVQD (reference sequence). In DNA form, the CDR3 reads TGCGCCAGCAGTGACCCCGGGACAGGAGGTCTAAATGAAGCTTTCTTT. Protein product: CASSDPGTGGLNEAFF.

The rearrangement joins TRBV19 to TRBJ1-1; D not certain. The germline V gene encodes CDR1 LNHDA and CDR2 SQIVND (reference sequence). This CDR3 comprises 11 residues. V shed 4 bases and J shed 11 bases, with 11 bases lying between them. The CDR3: CASSTRQKAFF. For the CDR3, the DNA is TGTGCCAGTAGTACTCGACAAAAGGCTTTCTTT. Combining the CDR3 with reference TRBV19 and TRBJ1-1 gives the whole variable domain DGGITQSPKYLFRKEGQNVTLSCEQNLNHDAMYWYRQDPGQGLRLIYYSQIVNDFQKGDIAEGYSVSREKKESFPLTVTSAQKNPTAFYLCASSTRQKAFFGQGTRLTVV.

This sequence joins TRBV19 and TRBJ1-2; D ambiguous. From germline, CDR1 is LNHDA and CDR2 SQIVND (reference sequence). The CDR3 extends over 10 amino acids. V dropped 6 bases and J dropped 8 bases, with 7 bases sitting between them. The CDR3 DNA is TGTGCCAGTAGGGAGGAGGGCTACACCTTC. Its translation: CASREEGYTF.

Comments on this clone: The same CDR3 can be traced to other DNA sequences in this sample. The V gene is TRBV11-3, the J gene TRBJ2-5, with unresolved D. This CDR3 has 13 amino acids. Germline V gives CDR1 SGHNT, CDR2 YENEEA. Trimming took off 6 bases at V and 2 bases at J, with 10 bases between the two ends. The CDR3 loop is CASSLGPQETQYF. The CDR3 nucleotides are TGTGCCAGCAGTCTAGGCCCACAAGAGACCCAGTACTTC.

This clone was counted between two and nine times. The chain couples TRBV4-3 to TRBJ1-3; D not certain. V was pared by 0 bases and J by 8 bases, with 11 bases between. Germline V gene lookup returns CDR1 LGHNA and CDR2 YSLEER. CDR3 size: 14 residues. The CDR3 spells CASSQDREVDTIYF. The CDR3 DNA reads as TGCGCCAGCAGCCAAGATCGGGAGGTGGACACCATATATTTT.

The CDR3 nucleotides read TGTGCCAGCAGCCAAGGAAGTACTGAGCTCCCTGAGCAGTTCTTC. Its protein is CASSQGSTELPEQFF. The J gene is TRBJ2-1, the V gene TRBV4-2; unclear D gene. CDR1 and CDR2 (germline): LGHNA, YNFKEQ. Trimming cost V 1 base and J 9 bases, with 16 bases left between them. The CDR3 contains 15 residues.

The J gene is TRBJ1-1, the V gene TRBV9; TRBD1 is a possible D gene (6 bases). This CDR3 spans 15 amino acids. Per the germline V gene, CDR1 is SGDLS and CDR2 is YYNGEE. The V and J ends lost 0 bases and 1 base respectively, with 10 bases between them. CDR3 bases: TGTGCCAGCAGCGTAGCGGCAGGGGAGAACACTGAAGCTTTCTTT. Protein sequence: CASSVAAGENTEAFF.